Listed below are T cell receptor beta chains from one sample, sequenced in a study of STAT5B mutations in CD4+ large granular lymphocyte leukemia. TCRdb's copy holds only in-frame clones and misses some; the assay was immunoSEQ multiplex PCR. This sample carries tens of thousands of clones, 70% to 90% of them seen once, and the ten largest clones take around 3.3%. The sequenced sample was CD4+ T cells from blood buffy coats. The receptors originated from a human donor in good health. Both conserved end residues are part of each CDR3. Each record gives: D gene, V gene, J gene, CDR3 DNA, CDR3 protein. D genes are given only for firm matches.

>-|TRBV6-5|TRBJ1-6
TGTGCCAGCAGTTATACCCGGGGGAATTCACCCCTCCACTTT
CASSYTRGNSPLHF
>TRBD2|TRBV6-5|TRBJ2-2
TGTGCCAGCACCACGGGGGGGCTTGGCGGGGAGCTGTTTTTT
CASTTGGLGGELFF
>TRBD2|TRBV4-1|TRBJ2-6
TGCGCCAGCAGCCACAGACTAGCGGGAGGCTCTGGGGCCAACGTCCTGACTTTC
CASSHRLAGGSGANVLTF
>-|TRBV7-9|TRBJ1-5
TGTGCCAGCGGAGATAATCAGCCCCAGCATTTT
CASGDNQPQHF
>-|TRBV9|TRBJ2-7
TGTGCCAGCAGCGTAGGGGCGGGGGCGAGCTCCTACGAGCAGTACTTC
CASSVGAGASSYEQYF
>TRBD1|TRBV6-1|TRBJ2-7
TGTGCCAGCAGTGGGTCACGGGGGACAGGGACGCTGTGGCAGTACTTC
CASSGSRGTGTLWQYF
>-|TRBV2|TRBJ2-2
TGTGCCAGCCGCCGGTCCGGGGAGCTGTTTTTT
CASRRSGELFF
>-|TRBV28|TRBJ2-7
TGTGCCAGCAGCCGATGGGACCCCTGGGGGCAGTACTTC
CASSRWDPWGQYF
>-|TRBV29-1|TRBJ2-7
TGCAGCGTTGTGTCCAGCTACGAGCAGTACTTC
CSVVSSYEQYF
>TRBD2|TRBV9|TRBJ2-2
TGTGCCAGCAGCGAAGGACTAGCGGGGGCGGCCGGGGAGCTGTTTTTT
CASSEGLAGAAGELFF
>TRBD2|TRBV6-1|TRBJ2-7
TGTGCCAGCAGTCCACCGGGACTAGCGGGAGTGGAGCAGTACTTC
CASSPPGLAGVEQYF
>-|TRBV11-2|TRBJ2-2
TGTGCCAGCAGCTGGACCGGGGAGCTGTTTTTT
CASSWTGELFF
>TRBD1|TRBV18|TRBJ1-2
TGTGCCAGCTCCCGATTTTCGGGACAGGACTATGGCTACACCTTC
CASSRFSGQDYGYTF
>-|TRBV6-4|TRBJ2-1
TGTGCCAGCAGTCCGCAGGGAAACAATGAGCAGTTCTTC
CASSPQGNNEQFF
>-|TRBV15|TRBJ1-1
TGTGCCACCAGCAGGGGGGGACTGACGAACACTGAAGCTTTCTTT
CATSRGGLTNTEAFF
>-|TRBV7-8|TRBJ1-1
TGTGCCAGCAGCCGACGGACAGCAATGAACACTGAAGCTTTCTTT
CASSRRTAMNTEAFF
>-|TRBV10-3|TRBJ2-2
TGTGCCATCTCAGGAGGGGGAAACACCGGGGAGCTGTTTTTT
CAISGGGNTGELFF
>TRBD1|TRBV7-2|TRBJ2-5
TGTGCCAGCAGCACGACAGGGGGCAGGGAGACCCAGTACTTC
CASSTTGGRETQYF
>-|TRBV11-2|TRBJ1-3
TGTGCCAGCAGCTTAGGCACTTGGACGGGAAACACCATATATTTT
CASSLGTWTGNTIYF
>-|TRBV13|TRBJ2-1
TGTGCCAGCAGCTTAGGTTGGCTTTCCAATGAGCAGTTCTTC
CASSLGWLSNEQFF
>-|TRBV18|TRBJ2-1
TGTGCCAGCTCACCACTCAACTACAATGAGCAGTTCTTC
CASSPLNYNEQFF
>-|TRBV7-6|TRBJ2-5
TGTGCCAGCAGCTTAGAGTTCGGACAGCAAGAGACCCAGTACTTC
CASSLEFGQQETQYF
>-|TRBV2|TRBJ1-3
TGTGCCAGCAAGACGGAAAGCTCTGGAAACACCATATATTTT
CASKTESSGNTIYF
>-|TRBV5-1|TRBJ1-1
TGCGCCAGCAGCTTGGGGCCCAGAATTAACACTGAAGCTTTCTTT
CASSLGPRINTEAFF
>-|TRBV6-6|TRBJ1-4
TGTGCCAGCAGCTCTATTCCAACTAATGAAAAACTGTTTTTT
CASSSIPTNEKLFF
>-|TRBV29-1|TRBJ2-7
TGCAGCGTTGAGAGGGGACTGGCCCGAGGGAGCGAGCAGTACTTC
CSVERGLARGSEQYF